The text below deals with one TCR beta chain. Between the trimmed V and J ends, which lost 5 bases and 3 bases, there was a span of 14 bases. CDR1 is SGHTA and CDR2 is FQGNSA in the germline V gene. This CDR3 is 15 amino acids long. Template: tumor biopsy or peripheral blood genomic DNA, roughly 600-6,004 ng per sample. These data come from a study of T cells in tumors after PD-1 blockade. Overall study: Some patients also took daily vismodegib 150 mg during anti-PD-1 treatment. Mean per blood sample: some 100,000 templates (about 23,000-257,772), around 38,000 unique clonotypes.

Sequencing used immunoSEQ multiplex PCR; TCRdb keeps in-frame clones, though not all of them. The top ten clones hold 20% to 25% of a sample with roughly 15,000 clones, roughly 80% of them seen once. This chain connects TRBV7-2 to TRBJ2-1, with no clear D. This sequence originates from a human donor with basal cell carcinoma. Specimen: PBMCs, collected after anti-PD-1 treatment. The CDR3 DNA sequence: TGTGCCAGCAGCCCCGACGGAAACTACTACAATGAGCAGTTCTTC. Translation: CASSPDGNYYNEQFF.